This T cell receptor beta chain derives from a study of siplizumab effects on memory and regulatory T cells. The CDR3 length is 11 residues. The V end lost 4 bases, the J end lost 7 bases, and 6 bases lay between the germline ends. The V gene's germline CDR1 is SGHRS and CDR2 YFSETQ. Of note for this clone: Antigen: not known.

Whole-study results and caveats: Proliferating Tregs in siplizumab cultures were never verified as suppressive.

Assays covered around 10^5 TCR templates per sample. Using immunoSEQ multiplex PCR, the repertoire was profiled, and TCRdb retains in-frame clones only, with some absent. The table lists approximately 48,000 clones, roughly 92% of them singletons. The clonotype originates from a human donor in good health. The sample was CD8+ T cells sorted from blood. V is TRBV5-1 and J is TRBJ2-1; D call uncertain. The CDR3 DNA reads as TGCGCCAGCAGCCCCGGGAATGAGCAGTTCTTC. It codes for CASSPGNEQFF. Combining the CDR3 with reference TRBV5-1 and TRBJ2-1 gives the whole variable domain KAGVTQTPRYLIKTRGQQVTLSCSPISGHRSVSWYQQTPGQGLQFLFEYFSETQRNKGNFPGRFSGRQFSNSRSEMNVSTLELGDSALYLCASSPGNEQFFGPGTRLTVL.